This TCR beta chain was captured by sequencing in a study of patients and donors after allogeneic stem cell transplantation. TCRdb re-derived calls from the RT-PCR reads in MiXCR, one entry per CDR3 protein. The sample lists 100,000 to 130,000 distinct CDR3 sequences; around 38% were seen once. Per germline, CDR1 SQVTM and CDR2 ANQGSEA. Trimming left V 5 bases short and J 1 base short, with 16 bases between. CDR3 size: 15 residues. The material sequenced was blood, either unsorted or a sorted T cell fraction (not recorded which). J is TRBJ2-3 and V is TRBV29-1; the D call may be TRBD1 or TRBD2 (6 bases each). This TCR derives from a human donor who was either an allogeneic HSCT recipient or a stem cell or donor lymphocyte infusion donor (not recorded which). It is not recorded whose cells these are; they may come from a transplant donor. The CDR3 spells CSVRGRLTGTDTQYF. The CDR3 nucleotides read TGCAGCGTTCGGGGGCGGCTCACGGGCACAGATACGCAGTATTTT.